The rows below give T cell receptor beta chains drawn from one sample of a study of technical replicates of blood from a handful of donors. Clones were sequenced by immunoSEQ multiplex PCR, and TCRdb holds only the in-frame ones, with some missing. Here the sample spans fewer than 100,000 clones, nearly 98% being singletons. The specimen sequenced was T cells isolated from PBMCs. The receptor source for this set is a human donor in good health. The CDR3 runs from the conserved cysteine through the conserved F or W. A D gene is named only where the DNA matches it firmly. Where a row states a size, it is once, few, many or the class of an expanded clone; other rows omit it.

D,J,size,V,DNA,CDR3
TRBD2,TRBJ2-1,NA,TRBV10-3,TGTGCCATCAGTGAGTCCCTAGCGGGAGGCGGGAATGAGCAGTTCTTC,CAISESLAGGGNEQFF
NA,TRBJ2-1,NA,TRBV5-1,TGCGCCAGCAGCTCCGGACAGATCCGCAATGAGCAGTTCTTC,CASSSGQIRNEQFF
NA,TRBJ2-7,NA,TRBV4-3,TGCGCCAGCAGCCGGACCTATCGGGATACCTACGAGCAGTACTTC,CASSRTYRDTYEQYF
NA,TRBJ1-4,NA,TRBV30,TGTGCCTGGAGTGTCTACCAAAATGAAAAACTGTTTTTT,CAWSVYQNEKLFF
TRBD2,TRBJ2-7,NA,TRBV7-6,TGTGCCAGCAGCTTGGATCTAGCGGACCTTTACGAGCAGTACTTC,CASSLDLADLYEQYF
NA,TRBJ1-5,NA,TRBV7-3,TGTGCCAGCAGCCGCGATAGCAATCAGCCCCAGCATTTT,CASSRDSNQPQHF
NA,TRBJ2-1,NA,TRBV6-6,TGTGCCAGCAGCCCATACAATGAGCAGTTCTTC,CASSPYNEQFF
NA,TRBJ2-7,NA,TRBV5-1,TGCGCCAGCAGCTTGGACCGGAGTACCAGCTCCTACGAGCAGTACTTC,CASSLDRSTSSYEQYF
TRBD1,TRBJ1-4,NA,TRBV5-6,TGTGCCAGCAGCTTGCGGGGACAGGAGAATGAAAAACTGTTTTTT,CASSLRGQENEKLFF
NA,TRBJ1-5,NA,TRBV4-2,TGTGCCAGCAGCCAAGAGCGGCAAGGCAATCAGCCCCAGCATTTT,CASSQERQGNQPQHF
TRBD1,TRBJ2-7,NA,TRBV10-3,TGTGCCATCAGCCCGGACAGGGTCGTCACCAGTTCCTACGAGCAGTACTTC,CAISPDRVVTSSYEQYF
NA,TRBJ2-3,NA,TRBV25-1,TGTGCCAGCAGTGGAGTTTGGGCGGGCACGCAGTATTTT,CASSGVWAGTQYF
TRBD2,TRBJ2-1,NA,TRBV4-3,TGCGCCAGCAGCCAAGAGAGCGGGGACTACAATGAGCAGTTCTTC,CASSQESGDYNEQFF
NA,TRBJ2-7,NA,TRBV5-6,TGTGCCAGCAGATTATACCTAATACAGGGCCACGAGCAGTACTTC,CASRLYLIQGHEQYF
NA,TRBJ2-3,NA,TRBV15,TGTGCCACTGCAAAGGACAGAAACACAGATACGCAGTATTTT,CATAKDRNTDTQYF
NA,TRBJ2-1,NA,TRBV7-2,TGTGCCAGCAGCTTAACTGCGGCGTACAATGAGCAGTTCTTC,CASSLTAAYNEQFF
TRBD2,TRBJ2-7,NA,TRBV7-6,TGTGCCAGCAGCTTGAACGGGAGGGCCAACGAGCAGTACTTC,CASSLNGRANEQYF
NA,TRBJ2-7,NA,TRBV6-5,TGTGCCAGCAGTTACGGTCGGGGGACCTACGAGCAGTACTTC,CASSYGRGTYEQYF
NA,TRBJ1-1,NA,TRBV30,TGTGCTTCCTACGATACAGGATTTAGGGAAGCTTTCTTT,CASYDTGFREAFF
NA,TRBJ2-1,NA,TRBV5-5,TGTGCCAGCAGCTTGGGGGCCACTAGCCTCTACAATGAGCAGTTCTTC,CASSLGATSLYNEQFF
NA,TRBJ1-3,NA,TRBV2,TGTGCCAGCAGTTCAGACTCTTCCTCTGGAAACACCATATATTTT,CASSSDSSSGNTIYF
TRBD1,TRBJ1-2,NA,TRBV6-1,TGTGCCAGCAGTGAGTTTACAGGGGGTGTCCCTAACTATGGCTACACCTTC,CASSEFTGGVPNYGYTF
TRBD2,TRBJ2-3,NA,TRBV7-8,TGTGCCAGCAGCTTAGGGCGGGAGGGCACAGATACGCAGTATTTT,CASSLGREGTDTQYF
TRBD1,TRBJ2-2,NA,TRBV5-1,TGCGCCAGCAGCTTTCACTCCAGGCAGGGGGACACCGGGGAGCTGTTTTTT,CASSFHSRQGDTGELFF
TRBD1,TRBJ2-7,NA,TRBV27,TGTGCCAGCACCCGCTCCCCGGGACAGGGGTACGAGCAGTACTTC,CASTRSPGQGYEQYF
NA,TRBJ1-2,once,TRBV2,TGTGCCAGCAGTATTCCACTGTCTAACTATGGCTACACCTTC,CASSIPLSNYGYTF
NA,TRBJ1-2,NA,TRBV5-4,TGTGCCAGCAGCTTAGATTTAGACTCCCCGGGACTCCAGCCAGGATTC,CASSLDLDSPGLQPGF
NA,TRBJ2-7,NA,TRBV2,TGTGCCAGCAGTGATCCCCAGGGGACATACTCCTACGAGCAGTACTTC,CASSDPQGTYSYEQYF
TRBD2,TRBJ2-1,NA,TRBV7-3,TGTGCCAGCAGCTTAATAGCGGGAGCAAGATACAATGAGCAGTTCTTC,CASSLIAGARYNEQFF
NA,TRBJ2-2,NA,TRBV6-5,TGTGCCAGCAGCACCAGAGGTCCTTCCACCGGGGAGCTGTTTTTT,CASSTRGPSTGELFF
NA,TRBJ2-7,NA,TRBV4-1,TGCGCCAGCAGCCAAACCAGGGGTAACTACGAGCAGTACTTC,CASSQTRGNYEQYF
TRBD2,TRBJ2-1,NA,TRBV30,TGTGCCTGGAGTGTAGGGACTAGCCAAAATGAGCAGTTCTTC,CAWSVGTSQNEQFF
TRBD1,TRBJ2-3,NA,TRBV5-1,TGCGCCAGCAGCTGGGGACAGGGAAGAGCAGATACGCAGTATTTT,CASSWGQGRADTQYF
TRBD1,TRBJ2-2,NA,TRBV4-1,TGCGCCAGCAGTCCGGGACAGGGTAACGGGGAGCTGTTTTTT,CASSPGQGNGELFF
NA,TRBJ1-3,NA,TRBV2,TGTGCCAGCAGTGAGGTTAGGAGGGTCGGAAACACCATATATTTT,CASSEVRRVGNTIYF
NA,TRBJ1-3,NA,TRBV11-3,TGTGCCAGCAGCTCCGACAGGCAGGAAGACACCATATATTTT,CASSSDRQEDTIYF
NA,TRBJ2-7,once,TRBV11-3,TGTGCCAGCAGCTTAGAGGCCCACGACTTGCCCTACGAGCAGTACTTC,CASSLEAHDLPYEQYF
NA,TRBJ2-7,NA,TRBV27,TGTGCCAGCACCGATTTGGGGAGCTACGAGCAGTACTTC,CASTDLGSYEQYF
NA,TRBJ2-7,NA,TRBV6-1,TGTGCCAGCACCCGGGACACAAACGAGCAGTACTTC,CASTRDTNEQYF
NA,TRBJ1-2,NA,TRBV30,TGTGCCTGGCTACAGGAGCCAATCTATGGCTACACCTTC,CAWLQEPIYGYTF
NA,TRBJ1-3,NA,TRBV2,TGTGCCAGCAGTCTGTCGAGACAGCACTCTGGAAACACCATATATTTT,CASSLSRQHSGNTIYF
NA,TRBJ2-2,NA,TRBV30,TGTGCCTGGAGTGTACTAGAGCCCGGGGAGCTGTTTTTT,CAWSVLEPGELFF
NA,TRBJ2-3,NA,TRBV30,TGTGCCTGGAGGGTGGGGATCGGGGGCACAGATACGCAGTATTTT,CAWRVGIGGTDTQYF
TRBD2,TRBJ2-7,NA,TRBV5-1,TGCGCCAGCAGCTGGGGGACTAGCGGGAGTTACGAGCAGTACTTC,CASSWGTSGSYEQYF
NA,TRBJ1-1,NA,TRBV4-1,TGCGCCAGCAGCCAAGATCAGGGCGCTGAAGCTTTCTTT,CASSQDQGAEAFF
NA,TRBJ1-4,NA,TRBV7-9,TGTGCCAGCAGCTTGGGCAGTATTAATGAAAAACTGTTTTTT,CASSLGSINEKLFF
TRBD1,TRBJ2-5,NA,TRBV18,TGTGCCAGCTCACTAGGGACAGGGCAAGAGACCCAGTACTTC,CASSLGTGQETQYF
TRBD1,TRBJ1-4,NA,TRBV4-3,TGCGCCAGCAGCCAAGAAGGCTCAGGGGGCGAAAAACTGTTTTTT,CASSQEGSGGEKLFF
NA,TRBJ1-1,NA,TRBV27,TGTGCCAGCAGACCTATCCACACCGGGTTTACTGAAGCTTTCTTT,CASRPIHTGFTEAFF
NA,TRBJ2-1,NA,TRBV13,TGTGCCAGCATGACACAGGATGACAATGAGCAGTTCTTC,CASMTQDDNEQFF
NA,TRBJ2-1,NA,TRBV11-2,TGTGCCAGCAGCTTAGGGGGGGATCTACTCTACAATGAGCAGTTCTTC,CASSLGGDLLYNEQFF
TRBD1,TRBJ2-7,NA,TRBV6-5,TGTGCCAGCAGTAACAGGGGGCGTGACTACGAGCAGTACTTC,CASSNRGRDYEQYF
NA,TRBJ2-3,NA,TRBV30,TGTGCCTGGAGTGCTGACTTGTACACAGATACGCAGTATTTT,CAWSADLYTDTQYF